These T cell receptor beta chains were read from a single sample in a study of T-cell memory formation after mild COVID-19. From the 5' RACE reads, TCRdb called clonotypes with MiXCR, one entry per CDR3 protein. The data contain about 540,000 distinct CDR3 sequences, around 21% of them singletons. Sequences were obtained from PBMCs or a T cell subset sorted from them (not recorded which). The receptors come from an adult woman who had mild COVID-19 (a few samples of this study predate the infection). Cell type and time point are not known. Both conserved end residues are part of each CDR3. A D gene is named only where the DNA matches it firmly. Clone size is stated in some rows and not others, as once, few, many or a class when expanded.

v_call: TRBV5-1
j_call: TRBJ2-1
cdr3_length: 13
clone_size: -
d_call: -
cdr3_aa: CASRYRGYNEQFF
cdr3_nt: TGCGCCAGCCGCTACCGGGGATACAATGAGCAGTTCTTC

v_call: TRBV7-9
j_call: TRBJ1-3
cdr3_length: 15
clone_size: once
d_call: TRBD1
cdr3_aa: CASSQTGVPGNTIYF
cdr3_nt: TGTGCCAGCAGTCAAACAGGGGTTCCCGGAAACACCATATATTTT

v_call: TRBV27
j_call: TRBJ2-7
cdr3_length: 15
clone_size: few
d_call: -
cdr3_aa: CASSTPRAAIYEQYF
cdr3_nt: TGTGCCAGCAGTACCCCTCGGGCTGCTATCTACGAGCAGTACTTC

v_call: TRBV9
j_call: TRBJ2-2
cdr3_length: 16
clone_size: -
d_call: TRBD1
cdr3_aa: CASSGDKDRTHGELFF
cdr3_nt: TGTGCCAGCAGCGGCGACAAGGACAGGACCCACGGGGAGCTGTTTTTT

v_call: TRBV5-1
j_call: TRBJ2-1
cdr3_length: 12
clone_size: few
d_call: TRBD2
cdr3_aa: CASKLAGVEQFF
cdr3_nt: TGCGCCAGCAAGTTGGCGGGGGTCGAGCAGTTCTTC

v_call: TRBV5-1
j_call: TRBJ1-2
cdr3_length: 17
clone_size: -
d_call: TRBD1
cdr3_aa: CASSLETLTGAYYGYTF
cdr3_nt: TGCGCCAGCAGCTTGGAAACCTTGACAGGGGCCTACTATGGCTACACCTTC

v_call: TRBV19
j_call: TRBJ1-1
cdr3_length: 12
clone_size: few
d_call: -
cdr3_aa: CASAGGANEAFF
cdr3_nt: TGTGCCAGTGCAGGTGGGGCAAATGAAGCTTTCTTT

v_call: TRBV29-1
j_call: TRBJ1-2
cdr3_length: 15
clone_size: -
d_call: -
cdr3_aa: CSVEDLRGAPRGYTF
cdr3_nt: TGCAGCGTTGAAGATCTTCGGGGGGCGCCTAGGGGCTACACCTTC

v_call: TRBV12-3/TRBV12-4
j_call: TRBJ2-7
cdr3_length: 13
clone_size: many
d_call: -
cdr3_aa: CASSFWGQGALNF
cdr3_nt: -

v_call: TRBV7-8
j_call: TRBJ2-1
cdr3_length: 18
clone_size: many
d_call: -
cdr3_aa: CASSLGRVHGGSYNEQFF
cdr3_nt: TGTGCCAGCAGCTTAGGCCGGGTCCATGGGGGTTCCTACAATGAGCAGTTCTTC

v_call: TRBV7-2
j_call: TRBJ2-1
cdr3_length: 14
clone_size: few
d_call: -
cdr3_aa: CASSYAGLDNEQFF
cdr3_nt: TGTGCCAGCAGCTATGCAGGGCTAGACAATGAGCAGTTCTTC

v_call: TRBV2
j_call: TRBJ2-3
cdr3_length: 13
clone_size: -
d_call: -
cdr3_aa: CASRPQVTDTQYF
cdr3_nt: TGTGCCAGCAGGCCACAGGTCACAGATACGCAGTATTTT

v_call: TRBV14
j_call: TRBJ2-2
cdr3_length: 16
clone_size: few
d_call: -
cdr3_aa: CASSTLIGTIPRELFF
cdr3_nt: TGTGCCAGCAGCACCCTCATAGGGACCATCCCCCGGGAGCTGTTTTTT

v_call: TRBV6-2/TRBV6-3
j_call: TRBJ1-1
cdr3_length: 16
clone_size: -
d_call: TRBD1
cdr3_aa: CASSPQSDRPNTEAFF
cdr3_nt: TGTGCCAGCAGTCCACAATCGGACAGGCCGAACACTGAAGCTTTCTTT

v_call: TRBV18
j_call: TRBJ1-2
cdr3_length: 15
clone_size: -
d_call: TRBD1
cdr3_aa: CASSPTDRLNYGYTF
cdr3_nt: TGTGCCAGCTCACCCACGGACAGGCTAAACTATGGCTACACCTTC

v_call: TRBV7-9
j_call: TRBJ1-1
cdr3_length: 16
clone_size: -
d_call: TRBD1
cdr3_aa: CASSLGPLDDRGRAFF
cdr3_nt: TGTGCCAGCAGCTTAGGCCCCTTAGATGACAGGGGGCGAGCTTTCTTT